Below, 14 T cell receptor beta chains from the same sample are listed, as sequenced in a study of T-cell reconstitution after alpha-beta-depleted transplantation in children. TCRbeta library construction was performed incorporating unique molecular identifiers. A single record per CDR3 protein comes from TCRdb applying MiXCR to the PCR reads. Here the sample spans more than 550,000 distinct CDR3 sequences, over 9.5% being singletons. Sequencing was performed on PBMCs from the stem cell graft donor, taken from the stem cell graft. The receptors were gathered from a human donor who donated a stem cell graft to a child with acute myeloid leukemia.

The chain has TRBV29-1 and TRBJ1-1; 8 positions agree with TRBD1. Germline lookup yields CDR1 SQVTM and CDR2 ANQGSEA. V lost 5 bases, J lost 1 base, and 3 bases stayed unmatched. The CDR3 has 13 amino acids. The CDR3 sequence is CSVRTGTNTEAFF. The CDR3, as DNA: TGCAGCGTTCGGACAGGGACGAACACTGAAGCTTTCTTT. Supplemented by reference TRBV29-1 and TRBJ1-1, the full variable domain reads SAVISQKPSRDICQRGTSLTIQCQVDSQVTMMFWYRQQPGQSLTLIATANQGSEATYESGFVIDKFPISRPNLTFSTLTVSNMSPEDSSIYLCSVRTGTNTEAFFGQGTRLTVV.

In its sample, this clonotype was seen many times. The rearrangement links TRBV4-1 to TRBJ2-2; D is perhaps TRBD2 (6 bases). V was pared by 7 bases and J by 1 base, with 10 bases between. Per germline, CDR1 MGHRA and CDR2 YSYEKL. The CDR3 sequence is 14 residues long. In nucleotides, the CDR3 is TGCGCCAGCATGGGCGGGGAGAACACCGGGGAGCTGTTTTTT. Its protein product is CASMGGENTGELFF.

There are a few counts of this clonotype. This sequence joins TRBV7-2 and TRBJ2-5; 9 bases match TRBD2. Germline CDR1 SGHTA, CDR2 FQGNSA. The CDR3 consists of 15 residues. Trimming removed 4 bases from V and 2 bases from J; junction bases left unmatched: 5. The CDR3 coding sequence is TGTGCCAGCAGCTGGAATAGCGGGAGTCAAGAGACCCAGTACTTC. This gives the protein CASSWNSGSQETQYF.

This clonotype was seen only a few times. The chain couples TRBV7-9 to TRBJ2-5; 8 positions match TRBD2. The length of the CDR3 is 15 residues. V lost 4 bases, J lost 1 base, and 5 bases stayed unmatched. Germline loops: CDR1 SEHNR, CDR2 FQNEAQ (reference sequence). The CDR3 sequence: CASSSTSVVQETQYF. In DNA form, the CDR3 reads TGTGCCAGCAGCTCGACTAGCGTGGTCCAAGAGACCCAGTACTTC.

The V and J genes are TRBV6-2 or TRBV6-3 and TRBJ2-2; D may be TRBD2 (5 bases). Between the trimmed V and J ends, which lost 7 bases and 7 bases, there was a span of 16 bases. CDR3 length: 14 amino acids. Germline V gene sequence: CDR1 MNHEY, CDR2 SVGEGT. The CDR3 coding sequence is TGTGCCAGCACCCTAAACCTCGGGATCGGGGAGCTGTTTTTT. Translated, it gives CASTLNLGIGELFF.

CDR3 DNA sequence: TGCGCCAGCAGCCTCACGGACAGGGAGACAGATACGCAGTATTTT. This gives the protein CASSLTDRETDTQYF. The V call is TRBV5-1, the J call TRBJ2-3; 8 bases agree with TRBD1. V shed 4 bases and J 3 bases; nucleotides not matched to a gene: 7. Germline CDR1 is SGHRS and CDR2 is YFSETQ. The CDR3 length is 15 residues.

V gene TRBV20-1 combines with J gene TRBJ2-3; no clear D gene. Trimming took 6 bases from V and 1 from J, leaving 11 bases between them. The CDR3 totals 13 residues. From germline, CDR1 is DFQATT and CDR2 SNEGSKA (reference sequence). The CDR3 nucleotides read TGCAGTGCCACCTTCGAAGGCACAGATACGCAGTATTTT. Amino acids: CSATFEGTDTQYF.

CDR3 coding DNA: TGTGCCAGCAGCTTAGCCGGGTCGACAACTTACGAGCAGTACTTC. Translation: CASSLAGSTTYEQYF. The rearrangement uses TRBV7-2 and TRBJ2-7; D is undetermined. Trimming stripped 0 bases from V and 4 bases from J, with 13 bases between. The CDR3 has 15 residues. The germline CDR1 and CDR2 sequences are SGHTA and FQGNSA.

This clonotype was detected ten times or more. The J gene is TRBJ2-5, the V gene TRBV4-3; no definite D call. V shed 0 bases and J shed 0 bases, with 8 bases lying between them. Germline V lookup: CDR1 LGHNA, CDR2 YSLEER. The CDR3 has 15 residues. CDR3 nucleotides: TGCGCCAGCAGCCAAGATGCCCAGTACCAAGAGACCCAGTACTTC. This codes for CASSQDAQYQETQYF.

This clonotype was observed a few times. CDR3 sequence (DNA): TGCAGTGCCGTCGGCTTTGGCGAGAAGAGCTCCTACAATGAGCAGTTCTTC. It is translated as CSAVGFGEKSSYNEQFF. The rearrangement links TRBV20-1 to TRBJ2-1; D remains ambiguous. CDR1 is DFQATT, CDR2 SNEGSKA, per germline (reference sequence). V was clipped by 6 bases and J by 0 bases, with 21 bases between them. CDR3 length: 17 amino acids.

This clonotype has a count of ten or more. This sequence joins TRBV20-1 and TRBJ2-1; 10 bases map to TRBD2. The CDR3 consists of 14 residues. Per the germline V gene, CDR1 is DFQATT and CDR2 is SNEGSKA (reference sequence). V gave up 1 base and J gave up 13 bases; unmatched junction bases: 10. CDR3 sequence: CSARVPSGRADQFF. The CDR3 bases are TGCAGTGCTAGAGTCCCAAGCGGGAGGGCCGATCAGTTCTTC.

In this sample, this clonotype turned up many times. The DNA of the CDR3 is TGTGCCAGCAGCCGGGGGACAGTCGGAAACATTCAGTACTTC. Its translation is CASSRGTVGNIQYF. V is TRBV28 and J is TRBJ2-4, with D perhaps matching TRBD1 (7 bases). Trimming stripped 6 bases from V and 6 bases from J, with 15 bases between. Germline assignment: CDR1 MDHEN and CDR2 SYDVKM. This CDR3 comprises 14 residues. Based on the CDR3 plus reference TRBV28 and TRBJ2-4, the full variable domain is DVKVTQSSRYLVKRTGEKVFLECVQDMDHENMFWYRQDPGLGLRLIYFSYDVKMKEKGDIPEGYSVSREKKERFSLILESASTNQTSMYLCASSRGTVGNIQYFGAGTRLSVL.

This clonotype was recorded many times. The chain employs TRBV7-3 and TRBJ2-7, with D possibly being TRBD1 or TRBD2 (6 bases each). The CDR3 extends over 17 amino acids. Germline CDR1 SGHTA, CDR2 FQGTGA. Deletions cut 0 bases from V and 6 bases from J, with 21 bases between. The CDR3 region has the DNA TGTGCCAGCAGCTTAACGCGGGCGGGAAGTAGGGGGGCCGAGCAGTACTTC. It is translated as CASSLTRAGSRGAEQYF.

This clonotype turned up a few times. The V call is TRBV7-2, the J call TRBJ2-3; the D gene is possibly TRBD1 (6 bases). V was shortened by 4 bases and J by 2 bases, with 13 bases between the two germline ends. The CDR3 contains 15 residues. Looked up from germline, CDR1 is SGHTA and CDR2 is FQGNSA. CDR3 sequence: CASSSQSGVTDTQYF. CDR3 DNA sequence: TGTGCCAGCAGCTCCCAGTCAGGGGTCACAGATACGCAGTATTTT.